This record covers a single T cell receptor (beta chain). The data derive from a study of blood T cell repertoires in COVID-19. Study information: Sites in the United States, Italy and Spain provided acute and convalescent COVID-19 samples. The cDNA or gDNA used as material had been derived from T cells, B-cell-depleted T cells, or PBMCs.

The V and J ends lost 3 bases and 0 bases respectively, with 6 bases between them. CDR1 and CDR2 from the germline V gene are LNHDA and SQIVND (reference sequence). The CDR3 extends over 14 amino acids. The authors' processing: Reference gene primer amplification yielded estimated nucleated cell counts. Only in-frame clones appear in the TCRdb table, and some are missing; sequencing was by immunoSEQ multiplex PCR. V and J calls plus clone size are reproduced from that table; the DNA served to infer D and trimming. The sample includes 60,000 to 90,000 clones, roughly 70% of them seen just once. This chain links TRBV19 with TRBJ1-3; the D gene is possibly TRBD1 (5 bases). The clonotype originates from a man aged 55 to 69 with acute or convalescent COVID-19. Sequencing was done on a sample of peripheral blood. This chain's CDR3 is CASSIDSSGNTIYF. CDR3 DNA sequence: TGTGCCAGTAGTATTGACAGCTCTGGAAACACCATATATTTT.